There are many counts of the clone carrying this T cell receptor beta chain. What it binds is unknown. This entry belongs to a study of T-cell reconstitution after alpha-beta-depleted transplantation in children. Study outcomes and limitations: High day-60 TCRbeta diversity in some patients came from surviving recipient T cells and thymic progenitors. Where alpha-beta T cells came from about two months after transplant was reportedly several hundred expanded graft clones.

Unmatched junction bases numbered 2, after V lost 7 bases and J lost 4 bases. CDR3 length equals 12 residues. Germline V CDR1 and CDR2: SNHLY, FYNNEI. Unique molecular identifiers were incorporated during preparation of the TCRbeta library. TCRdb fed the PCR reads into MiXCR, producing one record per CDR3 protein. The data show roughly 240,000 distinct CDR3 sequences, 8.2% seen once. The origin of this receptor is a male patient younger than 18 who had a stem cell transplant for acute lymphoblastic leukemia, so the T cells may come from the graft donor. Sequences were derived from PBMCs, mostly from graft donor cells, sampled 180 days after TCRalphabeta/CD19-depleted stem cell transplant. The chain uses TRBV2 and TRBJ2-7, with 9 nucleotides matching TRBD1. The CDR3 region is CASTDRGYEQYF. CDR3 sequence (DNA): TGTGCCAGCACGGACAGGGGTTACGAGCAGTACTTC.